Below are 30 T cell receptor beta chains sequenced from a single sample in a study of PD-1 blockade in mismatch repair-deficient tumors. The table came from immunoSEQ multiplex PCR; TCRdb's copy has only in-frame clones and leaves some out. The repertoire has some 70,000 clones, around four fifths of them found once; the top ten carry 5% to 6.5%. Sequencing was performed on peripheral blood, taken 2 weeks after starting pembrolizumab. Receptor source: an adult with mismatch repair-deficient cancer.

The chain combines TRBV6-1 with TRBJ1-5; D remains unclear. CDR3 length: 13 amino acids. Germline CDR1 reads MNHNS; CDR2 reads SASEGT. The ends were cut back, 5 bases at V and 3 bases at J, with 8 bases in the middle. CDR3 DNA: TGTGCCAGCAGTCCTTCCTACAATCAGCCCCAGCATTTT. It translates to CASSPSYNQPQHF.

This chain's CDR3 is CASSVSGTEAFF. DNA for the CDR3: TGTGCCAGCAGCGTATCGGGCACTGAAGCTTTCTTT. The chain links TRBV9 to TRBJ1-1, with D hard to call. This CDR3 is 12 amino acids long. Trimming took 1 base from V and 4 from J, leaving 5 bases between them. From germline, CDR1 is SGDLS and CDR2 YYNGEE. Full variable domain (rest looked up from reference TRBV9 and TRBJ1-1): DSGVTQTPKHLITATGQRVTLRCSPRSGDLSVYWYQQSLDQGLQFLIQYYNGEERAKGNILERFSAQQFPDLHSELNLSSLELGDSALYFCASSVSGTEAFFGQGTRLTVV.

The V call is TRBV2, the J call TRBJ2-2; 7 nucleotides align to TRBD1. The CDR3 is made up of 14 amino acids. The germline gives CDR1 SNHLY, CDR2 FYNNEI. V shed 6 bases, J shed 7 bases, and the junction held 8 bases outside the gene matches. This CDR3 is CASREDRSIGELFF. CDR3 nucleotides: TGTGCCAGCAGAGAGGACAGGTCCATCGGGGAGCTGTTTTTT.

The DNA of the CDR3 is TGTGCCATCAGGCCGGCAGTGGACTATGGCTACACCTTC. Residues: CAIRPAVDYGYTF. The genes are TRBV10-3 and TRBJ1-2; D unresolved. The germline CDR1 and CDR2 sequences are ENHRY and SYGVKD. This CDR3 region has 13 residues. Trimming removed 6 bases from V and 3 bases from J, with 11 bases in between.

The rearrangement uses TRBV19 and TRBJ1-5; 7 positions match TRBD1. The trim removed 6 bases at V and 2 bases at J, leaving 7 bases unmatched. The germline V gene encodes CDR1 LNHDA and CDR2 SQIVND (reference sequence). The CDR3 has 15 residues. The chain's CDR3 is CASSARGYGNQPQHF. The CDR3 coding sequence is TGTGCCAGTAGCGCCAGGGGGTATGGCAATCAGCCCCAGCATTTT.

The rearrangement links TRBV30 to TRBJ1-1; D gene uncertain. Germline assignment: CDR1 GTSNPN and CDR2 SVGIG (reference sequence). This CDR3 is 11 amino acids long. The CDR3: CAMERNTEAFF. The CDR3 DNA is TGTGCGATGGAGCGGAACACTGAAGCTTTCTTT.

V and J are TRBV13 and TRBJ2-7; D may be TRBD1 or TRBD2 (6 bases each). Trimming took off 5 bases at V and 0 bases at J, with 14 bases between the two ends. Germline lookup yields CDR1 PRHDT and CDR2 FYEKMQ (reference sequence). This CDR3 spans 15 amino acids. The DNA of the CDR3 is TGTGCCAGCAGCCCGCGGCGGGACAACTCCTACGAGCAGTACTTC. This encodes CASSPRRDNSYEQYF.

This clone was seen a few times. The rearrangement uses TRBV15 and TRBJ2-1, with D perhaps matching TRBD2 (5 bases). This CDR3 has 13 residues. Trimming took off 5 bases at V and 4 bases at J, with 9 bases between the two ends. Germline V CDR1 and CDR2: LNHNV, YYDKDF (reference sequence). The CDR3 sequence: CATSQDSYNEQFF. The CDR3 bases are TGTGCCACCAGCCAGGACTCATACAATGAGCAGTTCTTC.

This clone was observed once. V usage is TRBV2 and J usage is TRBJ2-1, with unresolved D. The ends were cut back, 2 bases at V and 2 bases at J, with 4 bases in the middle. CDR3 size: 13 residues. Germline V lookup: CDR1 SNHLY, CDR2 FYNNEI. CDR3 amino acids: CASSEIAYNEQFF. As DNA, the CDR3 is TGTGCCAGCAGTGAAATAGCCTACAATGAGCAGTTCTTC. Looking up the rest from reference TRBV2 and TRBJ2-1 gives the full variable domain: EPEVTQTPSHQVTQMGQEVILRCVPISNHLYFYWYRQILGQKVEFLVSFYNNEISEKSEIFDDQFSVERPDGSNFTLKIRSTKLEDSAMYFCASSEIAYNEQFFGPGTRLTVL.

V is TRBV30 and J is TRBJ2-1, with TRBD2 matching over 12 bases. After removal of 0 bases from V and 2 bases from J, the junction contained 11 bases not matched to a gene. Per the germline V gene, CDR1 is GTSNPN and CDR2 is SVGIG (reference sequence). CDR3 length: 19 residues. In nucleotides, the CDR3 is TGTGCCTGGAGTGTACGGGCTAGCGGGAGGGCAGGGCCCTACAATGAGCAGTTCTTC. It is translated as CAWSVRASGRAGPYNEQFF.

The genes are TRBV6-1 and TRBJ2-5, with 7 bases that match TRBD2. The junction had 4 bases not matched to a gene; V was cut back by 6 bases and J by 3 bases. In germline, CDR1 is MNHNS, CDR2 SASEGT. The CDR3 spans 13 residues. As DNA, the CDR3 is TGTGCCAGCAGGAGGGCGGGGGAAGAGACCCAGTACTTC. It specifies CASRRAGEETQYF.

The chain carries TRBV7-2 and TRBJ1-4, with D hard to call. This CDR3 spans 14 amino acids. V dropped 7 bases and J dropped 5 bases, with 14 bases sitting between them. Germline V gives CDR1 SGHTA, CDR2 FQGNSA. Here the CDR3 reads CASTLPGPNEKLFF. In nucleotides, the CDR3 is TGTGCCAGCACCCTTCCGGGCCCGAATGAAAAACTGTTTTTT.

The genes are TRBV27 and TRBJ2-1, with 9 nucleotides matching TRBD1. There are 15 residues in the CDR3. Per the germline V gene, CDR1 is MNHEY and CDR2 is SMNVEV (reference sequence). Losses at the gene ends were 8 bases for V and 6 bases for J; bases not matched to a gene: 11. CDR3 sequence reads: CASRTTGGAGNEQFF. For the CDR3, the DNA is TGTGCCAGCCGTACGACAGGGGGAGCTGGCAATGAGCAGTTCTTC.

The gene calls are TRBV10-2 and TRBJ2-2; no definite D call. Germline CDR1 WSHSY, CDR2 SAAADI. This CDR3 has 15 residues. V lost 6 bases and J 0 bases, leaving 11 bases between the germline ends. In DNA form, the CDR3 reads TGCGCCAGCAGGCCCGCGGCACCGAACACCGGGGAGCTGTTTTTT. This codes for CASRPAAPNTGELFF.

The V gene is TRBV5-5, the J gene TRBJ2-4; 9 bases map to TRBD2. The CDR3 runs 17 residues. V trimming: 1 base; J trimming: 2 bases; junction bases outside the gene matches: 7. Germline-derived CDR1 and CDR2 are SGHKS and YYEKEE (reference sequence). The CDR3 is CASSLLQTSGTKNIQYF. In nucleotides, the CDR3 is TGTGCCAGCAGCTTGCTTCAGACTAGCGGTACCAAAAACATTCAGTACTTC.

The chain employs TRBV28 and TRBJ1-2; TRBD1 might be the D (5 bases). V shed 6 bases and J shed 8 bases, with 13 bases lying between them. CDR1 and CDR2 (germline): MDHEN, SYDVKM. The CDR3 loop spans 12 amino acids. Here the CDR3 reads CASRTTGYGYTF. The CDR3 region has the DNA TGTGCCAGCAGGACTACAGGTTACGGCTACACCTTC.

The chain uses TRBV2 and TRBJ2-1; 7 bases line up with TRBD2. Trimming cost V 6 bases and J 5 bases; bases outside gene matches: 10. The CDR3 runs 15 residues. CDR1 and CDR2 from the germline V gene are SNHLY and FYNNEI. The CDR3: CASRLEGGLNNEQFF. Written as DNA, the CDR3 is TGTGCCAGCAGGTTGGAGGGAGGGCTAAACAATGAGCAGTTCTTC. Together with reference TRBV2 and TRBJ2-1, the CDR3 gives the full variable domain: EPEVTQTPSHQVTQMGQEVILRCVPISNHLYFYWYRQILGQKVEFLVSFYNNEISEKSEIFDDQFSVERPDGSNFTLKIRSTKLEDSAMYFCASRLEGGLNNEQFFGPGTRLTVL.

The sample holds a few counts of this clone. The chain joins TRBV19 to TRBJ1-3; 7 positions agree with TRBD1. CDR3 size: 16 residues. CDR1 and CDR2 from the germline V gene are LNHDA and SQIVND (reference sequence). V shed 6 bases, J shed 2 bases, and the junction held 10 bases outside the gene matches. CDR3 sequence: CASSTLDRETGNTIYF. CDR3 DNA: TGTGCCAGTAGCACCCTCGACAGGGAGACTGGAAACACCATATATTTT.

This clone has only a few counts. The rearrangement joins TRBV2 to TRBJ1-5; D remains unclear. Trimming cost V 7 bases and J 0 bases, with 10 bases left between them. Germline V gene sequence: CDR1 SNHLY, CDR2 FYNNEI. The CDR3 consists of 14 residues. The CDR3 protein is CASNKADSNQPQHF. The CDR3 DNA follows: TGTGCCAGCAACAAGGCCGATAGCAATCAGCCCCAGCATTTT.

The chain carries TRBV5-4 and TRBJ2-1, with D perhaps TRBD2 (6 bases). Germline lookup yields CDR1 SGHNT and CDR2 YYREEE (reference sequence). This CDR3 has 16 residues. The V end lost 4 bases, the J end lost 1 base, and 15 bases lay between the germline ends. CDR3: CASSPGGWESYNEQFF. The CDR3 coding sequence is TGTGCCAGCAGCCCCGGAGGGTGGGAGTCCTACAATGAGCAGTTCTTC. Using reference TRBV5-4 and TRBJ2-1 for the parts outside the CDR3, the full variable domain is ETGVTQSPTHLIKTRGQQVTLRCSSQSGHNTVSWYQQALGQGPQFIFQYYREEENGRGNFPPRFSGLQFPNYSSELNVNALELDDSALYLCASSPGGWESYNEQFFGPGTRLTVL.

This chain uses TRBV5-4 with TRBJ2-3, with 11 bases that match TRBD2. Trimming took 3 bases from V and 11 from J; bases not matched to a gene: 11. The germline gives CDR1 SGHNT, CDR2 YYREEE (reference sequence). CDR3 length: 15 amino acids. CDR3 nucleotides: TGTGCCAGCAGCTCGGGACTAGCGGTAACGGACATGCAGTATTTT. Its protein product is CASSSGLAVTDMQYF.

In nucleotides, the CDR3 is TGTGCCAGCAGTTTATTATCGGTCGAGCAGTACTTC. Translated, it gives CASSLLSVEQYF. The chain combines TRBV28 with TRBJ2-7, with D unresolved. CDR3 length: 12 residues. The V gene lost 1 base and the J gene lost 6 bases, with 7 bases spanning the gap. Germline lookup yields CDR1 MDHEN and CDR2 SYDVKM.

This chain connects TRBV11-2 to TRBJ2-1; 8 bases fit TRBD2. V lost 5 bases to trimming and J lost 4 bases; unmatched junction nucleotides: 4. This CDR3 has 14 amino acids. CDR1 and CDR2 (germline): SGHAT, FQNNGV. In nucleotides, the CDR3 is TGTGCCAGCAGCCGGACTAGCTCTTACAATGAGCAGTTCTTC. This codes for CASSRTSSYNEQFF.

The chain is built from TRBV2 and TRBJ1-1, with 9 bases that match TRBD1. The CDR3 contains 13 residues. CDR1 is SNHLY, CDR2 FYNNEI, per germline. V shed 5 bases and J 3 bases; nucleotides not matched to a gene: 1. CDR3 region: CASSWTGDTEAFF. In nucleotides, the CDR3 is TGTGCCAGCAGTTGGACAGGGGACACTGAAGCTTTCTTT.

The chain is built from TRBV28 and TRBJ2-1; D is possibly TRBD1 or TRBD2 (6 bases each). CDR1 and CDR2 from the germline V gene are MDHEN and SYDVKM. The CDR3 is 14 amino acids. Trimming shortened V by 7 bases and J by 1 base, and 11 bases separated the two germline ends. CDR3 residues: CASKGGTSYNEQFF. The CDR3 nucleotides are TGTGCCAGCAAGGGGGGAACGTCCTACAATGAGCAGTTCTTC.

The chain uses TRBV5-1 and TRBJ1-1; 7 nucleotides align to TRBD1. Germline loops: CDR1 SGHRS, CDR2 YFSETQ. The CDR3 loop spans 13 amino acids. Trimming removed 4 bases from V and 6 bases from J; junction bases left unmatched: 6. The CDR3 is CASSVQGVPEAFF. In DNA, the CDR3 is TGCGCCAGCAGCGTCCAGGGGGTCCCTGAAGCTTTCTTT.

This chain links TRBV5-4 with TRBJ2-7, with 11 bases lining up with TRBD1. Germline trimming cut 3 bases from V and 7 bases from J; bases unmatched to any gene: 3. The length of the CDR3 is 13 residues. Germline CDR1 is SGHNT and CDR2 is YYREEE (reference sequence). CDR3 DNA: TGTGCCAGCAGCTCGGGGACAGGGGGGGAGCAGTACTTC. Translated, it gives CASSSGTGGEQYF.

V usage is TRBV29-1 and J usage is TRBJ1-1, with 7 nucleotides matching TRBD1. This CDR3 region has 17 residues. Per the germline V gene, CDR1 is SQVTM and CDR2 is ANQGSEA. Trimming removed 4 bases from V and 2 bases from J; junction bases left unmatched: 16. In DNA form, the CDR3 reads TGCAGCGTTGTCCCCCCCACAGGGGTCGGAGGAAACACTGAAGCTTTCTTT. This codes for CSVVPPTGVGGNTEAFF.

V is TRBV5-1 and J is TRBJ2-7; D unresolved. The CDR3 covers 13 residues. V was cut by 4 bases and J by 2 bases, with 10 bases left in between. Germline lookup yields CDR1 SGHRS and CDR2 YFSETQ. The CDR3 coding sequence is TGCGCCAGCAGCCCGGAGAGGCCCTACGAGCAGTACTTC. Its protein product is CASSPERPYEQYF.

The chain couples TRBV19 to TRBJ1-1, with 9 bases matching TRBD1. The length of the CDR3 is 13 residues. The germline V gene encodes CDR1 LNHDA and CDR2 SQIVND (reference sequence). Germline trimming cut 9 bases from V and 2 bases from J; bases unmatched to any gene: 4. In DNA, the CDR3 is TGTGCCAGCCGGGGACAGGGTAACACTGAAGCTTTCTTT. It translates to CASRGQGNTEAFF.